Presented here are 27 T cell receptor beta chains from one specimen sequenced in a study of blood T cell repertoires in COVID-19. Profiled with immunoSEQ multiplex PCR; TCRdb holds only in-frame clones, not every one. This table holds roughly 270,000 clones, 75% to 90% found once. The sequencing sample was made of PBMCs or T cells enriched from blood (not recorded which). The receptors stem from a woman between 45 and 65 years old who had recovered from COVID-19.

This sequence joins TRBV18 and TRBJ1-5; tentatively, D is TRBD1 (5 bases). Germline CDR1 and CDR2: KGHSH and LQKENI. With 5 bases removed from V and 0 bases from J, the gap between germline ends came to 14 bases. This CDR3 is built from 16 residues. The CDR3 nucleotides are TGTGCCAGCTCAACTAAAACAGGTTATAGCAATCAGCCCCAGCATTTT. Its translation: CASSTKTGYSNQPQHF.

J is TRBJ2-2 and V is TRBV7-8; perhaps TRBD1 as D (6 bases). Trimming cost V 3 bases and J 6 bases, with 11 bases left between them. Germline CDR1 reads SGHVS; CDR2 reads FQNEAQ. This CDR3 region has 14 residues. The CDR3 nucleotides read TGTGCCAGCAGCTTCGTGGGGGCGCCCGGGGAGCTGTTTTTT. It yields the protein CASSFVGAPGELFF.

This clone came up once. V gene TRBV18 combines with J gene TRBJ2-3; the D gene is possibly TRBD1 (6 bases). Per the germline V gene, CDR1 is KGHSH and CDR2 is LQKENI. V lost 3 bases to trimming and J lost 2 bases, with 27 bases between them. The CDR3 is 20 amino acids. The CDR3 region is CASSPKMGSAGELYTDTQYF. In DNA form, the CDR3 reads TGTGCCAGCTCACCCAAGATGGGTTCAGCAGGGGAATTATACACAGATACGCAGTATTTT.

CDR3 residues: CASSWGQGRAYSPLHF. DNA for the CDR3: TGTGCCAGCAGCTGGGGACAGGGGAGGGCTTATTCACCCCTCCACTTT. The rearrangement uses TRBV5-6 and TRBJ1-6; 10 bases match TRBD1. Germline V CDR1 and CDR2: SGHDT, YYEEEE. The CDR3 runs 16 residues. V lost 3 bases, J lost 8 bases, and 8 bases stayed unmatched.

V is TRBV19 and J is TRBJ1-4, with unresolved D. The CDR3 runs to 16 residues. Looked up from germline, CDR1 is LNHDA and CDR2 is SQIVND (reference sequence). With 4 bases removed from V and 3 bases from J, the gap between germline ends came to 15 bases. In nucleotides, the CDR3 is TGTGCCAGTAGTAAGCGACCCTCTGCAGCTAATGAAAAACTGTTTTTT. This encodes CASSKRPSAANEKLFF.

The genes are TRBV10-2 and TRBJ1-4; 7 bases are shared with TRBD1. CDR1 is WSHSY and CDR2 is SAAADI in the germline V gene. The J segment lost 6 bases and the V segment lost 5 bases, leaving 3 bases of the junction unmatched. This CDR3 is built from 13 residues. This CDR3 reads CASSRQGHEKLFF. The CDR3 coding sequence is TGCGCCAGCAGTCGACAGGGACATGAAAAACTGTTTTTT.

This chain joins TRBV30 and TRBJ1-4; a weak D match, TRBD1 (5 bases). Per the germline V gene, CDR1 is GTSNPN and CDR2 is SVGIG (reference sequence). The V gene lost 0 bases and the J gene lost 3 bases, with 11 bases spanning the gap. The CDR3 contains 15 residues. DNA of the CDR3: TGTGCCTGGAGTGTAAGTGGAGGGGCTAATGAAAAACTGTTTTTT. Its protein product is CAWSVSGGANEKLFF.

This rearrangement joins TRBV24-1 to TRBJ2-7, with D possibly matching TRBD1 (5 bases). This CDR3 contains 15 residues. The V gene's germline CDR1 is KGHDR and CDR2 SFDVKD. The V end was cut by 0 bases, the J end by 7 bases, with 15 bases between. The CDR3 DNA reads TGTGCCACCAGTGATTTGAGGGGTACCCTTGGAGAGCAGTACTTC. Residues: CATSDLRGTLGEQYF.

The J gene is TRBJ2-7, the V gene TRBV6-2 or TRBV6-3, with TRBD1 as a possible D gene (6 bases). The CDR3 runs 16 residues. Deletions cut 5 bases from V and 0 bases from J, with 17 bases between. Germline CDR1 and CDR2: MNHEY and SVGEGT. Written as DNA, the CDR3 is TGTGCCAGCAGTGACGGTGGGACACCGAGCTCCTACGAGCAGTACTTC. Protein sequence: CASSDGGTPSSYEQYF.

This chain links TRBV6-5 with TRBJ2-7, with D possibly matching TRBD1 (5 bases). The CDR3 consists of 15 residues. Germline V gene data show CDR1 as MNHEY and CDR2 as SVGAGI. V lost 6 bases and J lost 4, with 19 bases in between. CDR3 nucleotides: TGTGCCAGCAGCAGCAGGGTTGGGAATTGGTACGAGCAGTACTTC. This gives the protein CASSSRVGNWYEQYF.

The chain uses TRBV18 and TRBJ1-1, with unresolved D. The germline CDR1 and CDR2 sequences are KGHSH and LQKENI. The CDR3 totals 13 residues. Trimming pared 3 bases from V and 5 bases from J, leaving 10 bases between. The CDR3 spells CASSPRVITEAFF. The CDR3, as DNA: TGTGCCAGCTCACCGAGGGTCATTACTGAAGCTTTCTTT.

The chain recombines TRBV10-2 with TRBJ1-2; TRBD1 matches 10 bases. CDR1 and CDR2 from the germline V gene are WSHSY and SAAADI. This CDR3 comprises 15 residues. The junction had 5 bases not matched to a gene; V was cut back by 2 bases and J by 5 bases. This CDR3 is CASSETTGGAYGYTF. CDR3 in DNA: TGCGCCAGCAGTGAGACGACAGGGGGCGCGTATGGCTACACCTTC.

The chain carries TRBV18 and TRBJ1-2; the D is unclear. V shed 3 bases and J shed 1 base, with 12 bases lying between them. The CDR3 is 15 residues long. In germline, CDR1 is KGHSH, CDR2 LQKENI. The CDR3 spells CASSPRNINNYGYTF. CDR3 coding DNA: TGTGCCAGCTCACCCCGAAACATTAATAACTATGGCTACACCTTC.

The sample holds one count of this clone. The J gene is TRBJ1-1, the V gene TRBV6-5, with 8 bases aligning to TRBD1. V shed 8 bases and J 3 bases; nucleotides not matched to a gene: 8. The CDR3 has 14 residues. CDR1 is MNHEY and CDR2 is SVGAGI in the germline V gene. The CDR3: CASGLTGEYTEAFF. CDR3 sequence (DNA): TGTGCCAGCGGTTTGACAGGGGAGTACACTGAAGCTTTCTTT.

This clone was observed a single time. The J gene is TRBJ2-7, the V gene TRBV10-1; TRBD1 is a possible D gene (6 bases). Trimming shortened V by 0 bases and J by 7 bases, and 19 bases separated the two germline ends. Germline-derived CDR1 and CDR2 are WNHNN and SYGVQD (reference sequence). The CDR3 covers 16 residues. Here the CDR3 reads CASSESKLGAQEEQYF. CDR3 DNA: TGCGCCAGCAGTGAGTCGAAATTGGGGGCTCAGGAGGAGCAGTACTTC.

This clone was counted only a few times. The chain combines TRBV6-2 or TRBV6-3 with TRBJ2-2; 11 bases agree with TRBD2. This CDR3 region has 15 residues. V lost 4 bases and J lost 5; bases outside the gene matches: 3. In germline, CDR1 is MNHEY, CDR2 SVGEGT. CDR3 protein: CASSSGLAETGELFF. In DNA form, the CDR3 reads TGTGCCAGCAGTTCGGGACTAGCGGAAACCGGGGAGCTGTTTTTT.

As DNA, the CDR3 is TGCGCCAGCAGCTTAAGAGGGGGTCACAATCAGCCCCAGCATTTT. Its protein product is CASSLRGGHNQPQHF. The V and J genes are TRBV5-1 and TRBJ1-5; D may be TRBD1 (6 bases). Trimming left V 2 bases short and J 3 bases short, with 12 bases between. The CDR3 is 15 amino acids. CDR1 and CDR2 from the germline V gene are SGHRS and YFSETQ.

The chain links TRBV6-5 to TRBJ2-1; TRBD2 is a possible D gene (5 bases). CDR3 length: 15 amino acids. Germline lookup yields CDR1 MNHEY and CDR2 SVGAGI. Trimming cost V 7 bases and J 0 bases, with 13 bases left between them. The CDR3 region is CASTRTGSSYNEQFF. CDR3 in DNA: TGTGCCAGCACCAGGACTGGCAGCTCCTACAATGAGCAGTTCTTC.

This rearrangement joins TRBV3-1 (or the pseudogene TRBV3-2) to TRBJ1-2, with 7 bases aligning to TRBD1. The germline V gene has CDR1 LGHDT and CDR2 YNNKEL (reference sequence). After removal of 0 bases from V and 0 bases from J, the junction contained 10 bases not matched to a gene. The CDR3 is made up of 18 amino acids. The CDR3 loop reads CASSQDRDSWGPNYGYTF. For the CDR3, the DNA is TGTGCCAGCAGCCAAGATCGGGACAGTTGGGGTCCTAACTATGGCTACACCTTC.

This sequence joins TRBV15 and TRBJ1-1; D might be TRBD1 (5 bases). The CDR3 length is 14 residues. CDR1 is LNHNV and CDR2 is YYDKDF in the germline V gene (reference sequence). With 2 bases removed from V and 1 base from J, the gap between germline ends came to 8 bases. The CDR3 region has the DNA TGTGCCACCAGCAGAAGGGGCCAGAACACTGAAGCTTTCTTT. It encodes CATSRRGQNTEAFF.

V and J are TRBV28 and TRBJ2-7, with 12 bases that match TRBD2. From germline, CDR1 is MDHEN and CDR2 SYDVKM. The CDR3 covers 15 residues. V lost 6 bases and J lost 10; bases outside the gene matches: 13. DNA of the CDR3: TGTGCCAGCAGCCACAAAAGACTAGCGGGGGAATTTCAGTACTTC. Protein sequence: CASSHKRLAGEFQYF.

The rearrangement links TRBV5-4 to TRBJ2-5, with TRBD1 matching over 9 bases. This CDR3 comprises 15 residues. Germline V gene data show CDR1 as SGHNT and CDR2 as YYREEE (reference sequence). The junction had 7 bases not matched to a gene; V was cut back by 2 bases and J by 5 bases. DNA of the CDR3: TGTGCCAGCAGCTTAGCACAGGGGGCCAGGGAGACCCAGTACTTC. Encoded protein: CASSLAQGARETQYF.

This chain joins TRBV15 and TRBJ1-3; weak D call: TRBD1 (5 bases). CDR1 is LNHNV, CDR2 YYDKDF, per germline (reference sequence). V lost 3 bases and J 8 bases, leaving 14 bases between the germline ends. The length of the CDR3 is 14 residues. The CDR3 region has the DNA TGTGCCACCAGCAGGGACACTCTTGAGGACACCATATATTTT. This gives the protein CATSRDTLEDTIYF.

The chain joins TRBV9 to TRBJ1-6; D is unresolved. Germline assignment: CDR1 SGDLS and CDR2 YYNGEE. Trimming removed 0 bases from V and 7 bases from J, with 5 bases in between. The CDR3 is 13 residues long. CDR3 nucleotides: TGTGCCAGCAGCGTAGGGGAGAATTCACCCCTCCACTTT. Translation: CASSVGENSPLHF.

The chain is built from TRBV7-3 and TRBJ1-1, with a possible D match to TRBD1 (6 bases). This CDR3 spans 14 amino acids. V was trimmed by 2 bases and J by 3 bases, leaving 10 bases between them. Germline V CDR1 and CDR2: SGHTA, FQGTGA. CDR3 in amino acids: CASSLQGRDTEAFF. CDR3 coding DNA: TGTGCCAGCAGCTTACAGGGGCGTGACACTGAAGCTTTCTTT. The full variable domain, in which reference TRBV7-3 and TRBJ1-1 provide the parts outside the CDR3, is GAGVSQTPSNKVTEKGKYVELRCDPISGHTALYWYRQSLGQGPEFLIYFQGTGAADDSGLPNDRFFAVRPEGSVSTLKIQRTERGDSAVYLCASSLQGRDTEAFFGQGTRLTVV.

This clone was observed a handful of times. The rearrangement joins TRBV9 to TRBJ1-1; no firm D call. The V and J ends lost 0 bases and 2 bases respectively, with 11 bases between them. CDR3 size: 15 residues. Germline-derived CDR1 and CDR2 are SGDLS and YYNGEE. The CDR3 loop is CASSVVDAGNTEAFF. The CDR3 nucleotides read TGTGCCAGCAGCGTAGTAGATGCTGGTAACACTGAAGCTTTCTTT.

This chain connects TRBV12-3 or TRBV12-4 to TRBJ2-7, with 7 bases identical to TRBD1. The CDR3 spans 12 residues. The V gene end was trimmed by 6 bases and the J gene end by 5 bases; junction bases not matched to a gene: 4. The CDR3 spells CASRTGLHEQYF. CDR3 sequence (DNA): TGTGCCAGCAGGACAGGGTTACACGAGCAGTACTTC.